The next 30 T cell receptor beta chains were all read from a single sample in a study of T-cell memory formation after mild COVID-19. TCRdb ran MiXCR on the 5' RACE reads and lists one entry per CDR3 protein. This table has about 410,000 distinct CDR3 sequences, more than 15% appearing once. The sequenced sample was PBMCs or a T cell subset sorted from them (not recorded which). These receptors all come from a man between 18 and 29 years old who had mild COVID-19 (a few samples of this study predate the infection). Cell type and time point are not known.

This chain links TRBV3-1 with TRBJ2-7; no clear D gene. Per germline, CDR1 LGHDT and CDR2 YNNKEL (reference sequence). V lost 6 bases to trimming and J lost 2 bases, with 11 bases between them. This CDR3 contains 13 residues. CDR3 region: CASRRAEAYEQYF. DNA of the CDR3: TGTGCCAGCAGAAGGGCGGAAGCCTACGAGCAGTACTTC.

This clonotype was detected only a few times. The chain is built from TRBV6-2 or TRBV6-3 and TRBJ1-1, with no clear D. The V and J ends lost 5 bases and 3 bases respectively, with 13 bases between them. Germline V gene data show CDR1 as MNHEY and CDR2 as SVGEGT. The CDR3 length is 14 residues. This CDR3 reads CASSPDGSYTEAFF. The DNA for the CDR3 is TGTGCCAGCAGTCCGGACGGCTCATACACTGAAGCTTTCTTT.

The gene calls are TRBV7-2 and TRBJ2-1; TRBD2 agrees at 10 bases. Germline CDR1 SGHTA, CDR2 FQGNSA. V lost 2 bases, J lost 14 bases, and 12 bases stayed unmatched. This CDR3 is 15 amino acids long. The DNA of the CDR3 is TGTGCCAGCAGCTTAACAGAGACTAGCGGGCCCAGAGAGTTCTTC. This translates into CASSLTETSGPREFF.

This clonotype was detected a few times. The chain joins TRBV6-6 to TRBJ1-5, with 7 bases that match TRBD1. The germline V gene encodes CDR1 MNHNY and CDR2 SVGAGI (reference sequence). There are 13 residues in the CDR3. V was clipped by 5 bases and J by 9 bases; unmatched bases: 7. CDR3 sequence (DNA): TGTGCCAGCAGTGACAGGGTATTCTGGCCCCAGCATTTT. Encoded protein: CASSDRVFWPQHF.

Only a few counts were recorded for this clonotype. The gene calls are TRBV7-2 and TRBJ2-3, with D hard to call. The germline V gene encodes CDR1 SGHTA and CDR2 FQGNSA. The V end lost 2 bases, the J end lost 0 bases, and 12 bases lay between the germline ends. CDR3 size: 16 residues. CDR3 loop: CASSLLGLTSTDTQYF. The CDR3 DNA reads TGTGCCAGCAGCTTATTAGGGCTTACTAGCACAGATACGCAGTATTTT.

This chain joins TRBV11-2 and TRBJ2-1; a possible D gene is TRBD2 (7 bases). The V end lost 5 bases, the J end lost 3 bases, and 14 bases lay between the germline ends. Germline CDR1 SGHAT, CDR2 FQNNGV. The CDR3 totals 15 residues. CDR3: CASSTSGGGYNEQFF. The CDR3 DNA reads TGTGCCAGCAGCACTTCGGGGGGCGGCTACAATGAGCAGTTCTTC.

The genes are TRBV27 and TRBJ1-6; D uncertain. CDR1 and CDR2 from the germline V gene are MNHEY and SMNVEV (reference sequence). The CDR3 has 17 residues. Trimming removed 5 bases from V and 0 bases from J, with 14 bases in between. Here the CDR3 DNA reads TGTGCCAGCAGTACCCCCGACGGTAGCTCCTATAATTCACCCCTCCACTTT. Translation gives CASSTPDGSSYNSPLHF.

The chain uses TRBV7-8 and TRBJ1-5; unclear D gene. Per germline, CDR1 SGHVS and CDR2 FQNEAQ. V was pared by 7 bases and J by 4 bases, with 14 bases between. The CDR3 spans 14 residues. The CDR3 loop reads CASIPQRENQPQHF. The CDR3 DNA reads as TGTGCCAGCATCCCTCAACGGGAGAATCAGCCCCAGCATTTT. Full variable domain (outside the CDR3, taken from reference TRBV7-8 and TRBJ1-5): GAGVSQSPRYKVAKRGQDVALRCDPISGHVSLFWYQQALGQGPEFLTYFQNEAQLDKSGLPSDRFFAERPEGSVSTLKIQRTQQEDSAVYLCASIPQRENQPQHFGDGTRLSIL.

The CDR3: CASSYGGGWGYTF. In DNA form, the CDR3 reads TGTGCCAGCAGTTACGGCGGGGGCTGGGGCTACACCTTC. The gene calls are TRBV6-5 and TRBJ1-2; weak D call: TRBD1 (6 bases). CDR3 length equals 13 residues. Germline V gene sequence: CDR1 MNHEY, CDR2 SVGAGI. The V gene lost 2 bases and the J gene lost 8 bases, with 12 bases spanning the gap.

The chain is built from TRBV5-1 and TRBJ2-5; 10 positions agree with TRBD1. CDR1 and CDR2 from the germline V gene are SGHRS and YFSETQ. The CDR3 is made up of 15 amino acids. Trimming took 4 bases from V and 3 from J; bases not matched to a gene: 6. The CDR3 loop is CASSLPGQGKETQYF. CDR3 nucleotide sequence: TGCGCCAGCAGCCTACCGGGACAGGGGAAAGAGACCCAGTACTTC.

The sample holds a few counts of this clonotype. The chain carries TRBV20-1 and TRBJ1-5; a possible D gene is TRBD1 (5 bases). In germline, CDR1 is DFQATT, CDR2 SNEGSKA (reference sequence). Between the trimmed V and J ends, which lost 5 bases and 5 bases, there was a span of 13 bases. The CDR3 loop spans 13 amino acids. The CDR3, as DNA: TGCAGTGCTCCCGGGTTCAGGGATCAGCCCCAGCATTTT. This encodes CSAPGFRDQPQHF.

V usage is TRBV4-3 and J usage is TRBJ1-2; the match to TRBD1 covers 8 bases. The CDR3 length is 14 residues. V shed 1 base and J 5 bases; nucleotides not matched to a gene: 3. From germline, CDR1 is LGHNA and CDR2 YSLEER. CDR3 in amino acids: CASSQGTGSYGYTF. The CDR3 DNA follows: TGCGCCAGCAGCCAAGGGACAGGGAGTTATGGCTACACCTTC.

This clonotype occurred many times. The chain employs TRBV12-5 and TRBJ2-6; D unresolved. V gave up 1 base and J gave up 0 bases, with 4 bases separating them. CDR1 LGHNT and CDR2 FRNRAP come from the germline V gene. The CDR3 extends over 15 amino acids. The CDR3, as DNA: TGTGCTAGTGGTTTGGGACACTCTGGGGCCAACGTCCTGACTTTC. It codes for CASGLGHSGANVLTF.

The chain combines TRBV6-6 with TRBJ1-5; the D is unclear. Germline CDR1 and CDR2: MNHNY and SVGAGI (reference sequence). Between the trimmed V and J ends, which lost 2 bases and 8 bases, there was a span of 13 bases. This CDR3 contains 14 residues. The CDR3 nucleotides read TGTGCCAGCAGTTACCGAGATCGGTGGAAGCCCCAGCATTTT. This sequence encodes CASSYRDRWKPQHF.

J is TRBJ1-5 and V is TRBV6-6; D gene uncertain. The CDR3 is 12 residues long. Trimming took 2 bases from V and 5 from J, leaving 4 bases between them. The germline V gene has CDR1 MNHNY and CDR2 SVGAGI (reference sequence). The CDR3 loop reads CASSYGHQPQHF. In nucleotides, the CDR3 is TGTGCCAGCAGTTACGGCCATCAGCCCCAGCATTTT.

J is TRBJ2-5 and V is TRBV6-5; possibly TRBD1 for D (6 bases). The CDR3 consists of 13 residues. The V end lost 3 bases, the J end lost 5 bases, and 10 bases lay between the germline ends. Germline CDR1 reads MNHEY; CDR2 reads SVGAGI. Written as DNA, the CDR3 is TGTGCCAGCAGTTATCTGGGGGCGGAGACCCAGTACTTC. Translated: CASSYLGAETQYF.

This clonotype appeared a few times. The genes are TRBV4-1 and TRBJ2-3, with D unresolved. Trimming shortened V by 0 bases and J by 1 base, and 5 bases separated the two germline ends. The CDR3 sequence is 14 residues long. From germline, CDR1 is MGHRA and CDR2 YSYEKL. CDR3 protein: CASSQDQRTDTQYF. CDR3 coding DNA: TGCGCCAGCAGCCAAGATCAGCGCACAGATACGCAGTATTTT.

This clonotype showed up just a few times. The chain uses TRBV20-1 and TRBJ1-2; D is possibly TRBD1 (5 bases). V shed 4 bases and J shed 2 bases, with 11 bases lying between them. CDR1 and CDR2 from the germline V gene are DFQATT and SNEGSKA (reference sequence). The CDR3 has 13 residues. The chain's CDR3 is CSATPGGNYGYTF. For the CDR3, the DNA is TGCAGTGCTACCCCGGGGGGGAACTATGGCTACACCTTC.

This clonotype occurred once. This chain links TRBV4-1 with TRBJ2-5, with TRBD1 as a possible D gene (6 bases). The germline gives CDR1 MGHRA, CDR2 YSYEKL. The CDR3 contains 15 residues. Deletions cut 0 bases from V and 5 bases from J, with 13 bases between. In nucleotides, the CDR3 is TGCGCCAGCAGCCAAGACGGGCGGACAGTGGAGACCCAGTACTTC. Protein product: CASSQDGRTVETQYF.

J is TRBJ2-7 and V is TRBV6-5; 10 positions match TRBD1. This CDR3 has 14 amino acids. Germline V lookup: CDR1 MNHEY, CDR2 SVGAGI. V shed 7 bases and J 5 bases; nucleotides not matched to a gene: 8. CDR3 in DNA: TGTGCCAGCACTAGACAGGGGGCGTTGAACGAGCAGTACTTC. Its translation: CASTRQGALNEQYF.

The CDR3: CASSSYRNHGELFF. The CDR3 nucleotides are TGTGCCAGCAGCTCCTACAGGAATCACGGGGAGCTGTTTTTT. The chain joins TRBV5-6 to TRBJ2-2; TRBD1 might be the D (5 bases). V was cut by 3 bases and J by 7 bases, with 13 bases left in between. This CDR3 comprises 14 residues. Germline V gene sequence: CDR1 SGHDT, CDR2 YYEEEE.

The rearrangement links TRBV19 to TRBJ2-7; a possible D gene is TRBD1 (6 bases). The CDR3 runs to 13 residues. Germline V CDR1 and CDR2: LNHDA, SQIVND (reference sequence). Trimming pared 5 bases from V and 3 bases from J, leaving 11 bases between. The CDR3 DNA reads as TGTGCCAGTAGTTTGGGGGCCAACTACGAGCAGTACTTC. Its protein is CASSLGANYEQYF.

The chain joins TRBV20-1 to TRBJ1-5, with a possible D match to TRBD1 (5 bases). V dropped 1 base and J dropped 2 bases, with 9 bases sitting between them. Germline V gene lookup returns CDR1 DFQATT and CDR2 SNEGSKA (reference sequence). The CDR3 runs to 14 residues. For the CDR3, the DNA is TGCAGTGCTAGAGGAGACAGTGGCAATCAGCCCCAGCATTTT. Protein product: CSARGDSGNQPQHF.

Here the CDR3 DNA reads TGTGCCAGCAGTGCTATGGGGGTGGCTAATGAAAAACTGTTTTTT. It is translated as CASSAMGVANEKLFF. The V gene is TRBV12-3 or TRBV12-4, the J gene TRBJ1-4; D may be TRBD1 (5 bases). This CDR3 has 15 amino acids. With 5 bases removed from V and 3 bases from J, the gap between germline ends came to 13 bases.

This clonotype was detected only once. The chain has TRBV4-3 and TRBJ2-3; possible D gene TRBD2, 6 bases. V lost 4 bases and J lost 2, with 10 bases in between. The CDR3 spans 14 residues. Germline CDR1 reads LGHNA; CDR2 reads YSLEER. CDR3 DNA sequence: TGCGCCAGCAGCCGGAGGGAGTACACAGATACGCAGTATTTT. Translating gives CASSRREYTDTQYF.

This chain links TRBV12-3 or TRBV12-4 with TRBJ2-4, with D possibly matching TRBD1 (6 bases). The CDR3 contains 16 residues. V was shortened by 5 bases and J by 0 bases, with 14 bases between the two germline ends. The CDR3 DNA is TGTGCCAGCAGTCTGGACAGAGCTTTAGCCAAAAACATTCAGTACTTC. Translation gives CASSLDRALAKNIQYF.

The chain joins TRBV6-5 to TRBJ2-4, with D possibly being TRBD1 (5 bases). CDR1 and CDR2 from the germline V gene are MNHEY and SVGAGI. This CDR3 comprises 15 residues. V gave up 6 bases and J gave up 5 bases, with 17 bases separating them. The CDR3 coding sequence is TGTGCCAGCAGGATGACCGCAGGGCGAGAAAACATTCAGTACTTC. Translating gives CASRMTAGRENIQYF.

This chain joins TRBV4-3 and TRBJ1-5; no firm D call. CDR3 length equals 14 residues. With 0 bases removed from V and 3 bases from J, the gap between germline ends came to 6 bases. Germline V gene lookup returns CDR1 LGHNA and CDR2 YSLEER. The CDR3 is CASSQDSPNQPQHF. The CDR3 DNA reads as TGCGCCAGCAGCCAAGATAGCCCCAATCAGCCCCAGCATTTT.

The V and J genes are TRBV5-1 and TRBJ2-3, with 16 positions matching TRBD2. The V segment lost 3 bases and the J segment 5 bases; nucleotides outside the gene matches: 9. The CDR3 extends over 18 amino acids. The germline CDR1 and CDR2 sequences are SGHRS and YFSETQ. CDR3 amino acids: CASSWAGTSGGAIDTQYF. In nucleotides, the CDR3 is TGCGCCAGCAGCTGGGCCGGGACTAGCGGGGGGGCAATAGATACGCAGTATTTT.

The genes are TRBV25-1 and TRBJ1-1; D not certain. This CDR3 region has 14 residues. V gave up 4 bases and J gave up 5 bases, with 14 bases separating them. In germline, CDR1 is MGHDK, CDR2 SYGVNS. The CDR3 sequence: CASSGPPAGTEAFF. The CDR3 bases are TGTGCCAGCAGTGGGCCACCTGCGGGGACTGAAGCTTTCTTT.